A single sample is the source of the 8 T cell receptor beta chains below, sequenced in a study of shared clonotypes between healthy human individuals. Sequencing was performed with immunoSEQ multiplex PCR; in TCRdb, only in-frame clones are kept and a portion is missing. The repertoire includes about 980,000 clones, around three quarters of them detected once, and about 1.5% sits in the top ten. Sequencing input: memory CD4+ T cells sorted from blood. Subset noted: CD45RA-negative fraction. Receptors were obtained from a man aged 18 to 29 in good health.

This clone has only one observation. The rearrangement joins TRBV10-3 to TRBJ2-7, with D tentatively TRBD1 or TRBD2 (5 bases each). The CDR3 extends over 12 amino acids. V was trimmed by 6 bases and J by 7 bases, leaving 13 bases between them. CDR1 ENHRY and CDR2 SYGVKD come from the germline V gene. The DNA of the CDR3 is TGTGCCATCAGCTCCGGGACGGGGGAGCAGTACTTC. Its protein product is CAISSGTGEQYF.

The chain employs TRBV7-9 and TRBJ2-1, with 9 positions matching TRBD2. Germline CDR1 and CDR2: SEHNR and FQNEAQ (reference sequence). V dropped 6 bases and J dropped 7; count of bases not matched to a gene: 13. CDR3 length: 16 amino acids. The CDR3 region is CASSAASGTSGNEQFF. CDR3 DNA sequence: TGTGCCAGCAGTGCTGCTAGCGGGACCTCCGGGAATGAGCAGTTCTTC.

The chain uses TRBV6-1 and TRBJ1-2, with 9 bases that match TRBD1. The V segment lost 6 bases and the J segment 4 bases; nucleotides outside the gene matches: 9. This CDR3 contains 15 residues. Germline CDR1 MNHNS, CDR2 SASEGT. The CDR3 sequence is CASRLRQGGGYGYTF. CDR3 DNA: TGTGCCAGCAGGCTTAGACAGGGGGGAGGCTATGGCTACACCTTC.

This clone appeared a few times. V and J are TRBV28 and TRBJ1-5, with no clear D. The CDR3 totals 11 residues. CDR1 MDHEN and CDR2 SYDVKM come from the germline V gene. The V and J ends lost 4 bases and 9 bases respectively, with 7 bases between them. CDR3 sequence reads: CASSSSGPQHF. The CDR3 coding sequence is TGTGCCAGCAGTTCAAGCGGGCCCCAGCATTTT.

The chain uses TRBV5-1 and TRBJ1-2; maybe TRBD1 (5 bases). V shed 0 bases and J shed 8 bases, with 11 bases lying between them. CDR1 and CDR2 from the germline V gene are SGHRS and YFSETQ. This CDR3 comprises 13 residues. The CDR3 nucleotides are TGCGCCAGCAGCTTGGATGGGACCCCAGGCTACACCTTC. As protein: CASSLDGTPGYTF.

The chain uses TRBV5-4 and TRBJ2-1, with 9 bases matching TRBD1. CDR3 length equals 14 residues. CDR1 is SGHNT, CDR2 YYREEE, per germline (reference sequence). V trimming: 2 bases; J trimming: 7 bases; junction bases outside the gene matches: 4. The CDR3 protein is CASSFSDRGNEQFF. CDR3 in DNA: TGTGCCAGCAGCTTTTCCGACAGGGGGAATGAGCAGTTCTTC. The full variable domain, completed using reference TRBV5-4 and TRBJ2-1, is ETGVTQSPTHLIKTRGQQVTLRCSSQSGHNTVSWYQQALGQGPQFIFQYYREEENGRGNFPPRFSGLQFPNYSSELNVNALELDDSALYLCASSFSDRGNEQFFGPGTRLTVL.

This clone was observed a single time. The chain carries TRBV7-2 and TRBJ2-1, with D hard to call. The V and J ends lost 5 bases and 9 bases respectively, with 14 bases between them. Per germline, CDR1 SGHTA and CDR2 FQGNSA. The CDR3 has 13 residues. CDR3 coding DNA: TGTGCCAGCAGCCCCGGTCTGGGCGGTGAGCAGTTCTTC. Translated: CASSPGLGGEQFF.

This rearrangement joins TRBV5-1 to TRBJ1-1; 10 bases are shared with TRBD1. The CDR3 has 15 residues. Germline assignment: CDR1 SGHRS and CDR2 YFSETQ. Trimming cost V 0 bases and J 6 bases; bases outside gene matches: 5. CDR3 DNA sequence: TGCGCCAGCAGCTTGGCCGGGACAGGGGTGGCTGAAGCTTTCTTT. It specifies CASSLAGTGVAEAFF.